The 20 T cell receptor beta chains listed next were all sequenced from one sample in a study of siplizumab effects on memory and regulatory T cells. Sequencing used immunoSEQ multiplex PCR; TCRdb keeps in-frame clones, though not all of them. The data hold tens of thousands of clones, with roughly 78% observed a single time. Sequenced input: memory CD4+ T cells sorted from blood. These TCRs come from a human donor in good health.

The chain has TRBV4-1 and TRBJ2-3; 12 nucleotides agree with TRBD2. The CDR3 sequence is 16 residues long. Germline CDR1 reads MGHRA; CDR2 reads YSYEKL. V lost 4 bases to trimming and J lost 7 bases; unmatched junction nucleotides: 9. CDR3 residues: CASSPILAGGANTQYF. The DNA of the CDR3 is TGCGCCAGCAGCCCCATACTAGCGGGGGGAGCAAATACGCAGTATTTT.

The V gene is TRBV7-9, the J gene TRBJ2-1; 8 nucleotides match TRBD2. The germline gives CDR1 SEHNR, CDR2 FQNEAQ (reference sequence). Trimming at V came to 1 base and at J to 0 bases, leaving 8 bases not matched to a gene. CDR3 length: 18 residues. CDR3 bases: TGTGCCAGCAGCTTAGGGCCAATAGCGGGGAGCTCCTACAATGAGCAGTTCTTC. Amino acids: CASSLGPIAGSSYNEQFF.

The chain couples TRBV11-3 to TRBJ2-3; no clear D. CDR3 size: 18 residues. Germline V CDR1 and CDR2: SGHNT, YENEEA. Trimming removed 1 base at V and 0 bases at J, with 17 bases between. Here the CDR3 reads CASSLGLSGVSSTDTQYF. In DNA, the CDR3 is TGTGCCAGCAGCTTAGGTTTGTCTGGGGTTTCAAGCACAGATACGCAGTATTTT.

The chain links TRBV19 to TRBJ1-2; D not certain. The germline CDR1 and CDR2 sequences are LNHDA and SQIVND (reference sequence). V lost 1 base and J lost 6, with 9 bases in between. The CDR3 covers 13 residues. The CDR3, as DNA: TGTGCCAGTAGTATAGTGCAGCAGAATGGCTACACCTTC. Encoded protein: CASSIVQQNGYTF.

This chain links TRBV9 with TRBJ2-7; 9 bases line up with TRBD2. The trim removed 0 bases at V and 2 bases at J, leaving 12 bases unmatched. The CDR3 runs 18 residues. Germline CDR1 SGDLS, CDR2 YYNGEE. This CDR3 is CASSVGRGAGGLPYEQYF. The CDR3 DNA reads TGTGCCAGCAGCGTAGGAAGGGGAGCGGGGGGCCTACCCTACGAGCAGTACTTC.

The V call is TRBV7-2, the J call TRBJ2-5; D unclear. The germline V gene encodes CDR1 SGHTA and CDR2 FQGNSA. The CDR3 length is 13 residues. V was cut by 5 bases and J by 4 bases, with 11 bases left in between. The CDR3 coding sequence is TGTGCCAGCAGCAAGAACAGAGGAGAGACCCAGTACTTC. Residues: CASSKNRGETQYF. The full variable domain, its missing parts supplied by reference TRBV7-2 and TRBJ2-5, is GAGVSQSPSNKVTEKGKDVELRCDPISGHTALYWYRQSLGQGLEFLIYFQGNSAPDKSGLPSDRFSAERTGGSVSTLTIQRTQQEDSAVYLCASSKNRGETQYFGPGTRLLVL.

This chain connects TRBV6-6 to TRBJ1-2; D uncertain. From germline, CDR1 is MNHNY and CDR2 SVGAGI (reference sequence). The CDR3 has 12 amino acids. Trimming shortened V by 0 bases and J by 8 bases, and 7 bases separated the two germline ends. As DNA, the CDR3 is TGTGCCAGCAGTTACTCGCAAGCGGGCTACACCTTC. Encoded protein: CASSYSQAGYTF.

The chain has TRBV28 and TRBJ1-2; D perhaps matches TRBD1 (6 bases). Germline loops: CDR1 MDHEN, CDR2 SYDVKM. The CDR3 is 14 amino acids. V lost 2 bases and J lost 3, with 10 bases in between. The CDR3 loop reads CASSLPRTDYGYTF. The CDR3 coding sequence is TGTGCCAGCAGTTTACCGAGGACAGACTATGGCTACACCTTC.

The chain combines TRBV7-2 with TRBJ2-3; 7 nucleotides line up with TRBD2. Trimming took 4 bases from V and 3 from J; bases not matched to a gene: 16. Germline CDR1 and CDR2: SGHTA and FQGNSA. The CDR3 extends over 18 amino acids. The CDR3 sequence is CASSSDPSRGDLTDTQYF. CDR3 bases: TGTGCCAGCAGCTCGGACCCCTCCCGGGGGGACTTAACAGATACGCAGTATTTT.

V gene TRBV5-1 combines with J gene TRBJ2-4; D is perhaps TRBD1 (6 bases). Looked up from germline, CDR1 is SGHRS and CDR2 is YFSETQ. V lost 3 bases and J lost 1, with 11 bases in between. The CDR3 length is 15 residues. The CDR3 region has the DNA TGCGCCAGCAGCTCAAACGACAGGGCCAAAAACATTCAGTACTTC. The encoded protein is CASSSNDRAKNIQYF.

This clone was observed a handful of times. The chain links TRBV2 to TRBJ2-3, with D perhaps assigned TRBD1 or TRBD2 (5 bases each). Germline V gene data show CDR1 as SNHLY and CDR2 as FYNNEI. V gave up 6 bases and J gave up 2 bases, with 21 bases separating them. This CDR3 is built from 17 residues. Here the CDR3 DNA reads TGTGCCAGCAGGAATCTACTGGGGGAGACCGACACAGATACGCAGTATTTT. This codes for CASRNLLGETDTDTQYF. The complete variable domain, with remaining parts taken from reference TRBV2 and TRBJ2-3, reads EPEVTQTPSHQVTQMGQEVILRCVPISNHLYFYWYRQILGQKVEFLVSFYNNEISEKSEIFDDQFSVERPDGSNFTLKIRSTKLEDSAMYFCASRNLLGETDTDTQYFGPGTRLTVL.

This clone appeared a single time. V is TRBV19 and J is TRBJ2-5; TRBD1 might be the D (6 bases). V shed 7 bases and J shed 3 bases, with 12 bases lying between them. Germline V lookup: CDR1 LNHDA, CDR2 SQIVND (reference sequence). The CDR3 length is 13 residues. CDR3 residues: CASKYRDEETQYF. Here the CDR3 DNA reads TGTGCCAGTAAGTACAGGGATGAAGAGACCCAGTACTTC. The whole variable domain, remainder taken from reference TRBV19 and TRBJ2-5, is DGGITQSPKYLFRKEGQNVTLSCEQNLNHDAMYWYRQDPGQGLRLIYYSQIVNDFQKGDIAEGYSVSREKKESFPLTVTSAQKNPTAFYLCASKYRDEETQYFGPGTRLLVL.

The chain is built from TRBV5-4 and TRBJ2-7, with D unresolved. The CDR3 is 15 amino acids. V was clipped by 4 bases and J by 2 bases, with 16 bases between them. The germline V gene has CDR1 SGHNT and CDR2 YYREEE (reference sequence). The CDR3 DNA follows: TGTGCCAGCAGCCCACCACCTGGTGGGACCTACGAGCAGTACTTC. Its protein is CASSPPPGGTYEQYF.

There are a few counts of this clone. V is TRBV6-1 and J is TRBJ1-4; unclear D gene. The V end lost 9 bases, the J end lost 4 bases, and 18 bases lay between the germline ends. The germline gives CDR1 MNHNS, CDR2 SASEGT. This CDR3 contains 15 residues. This CDR3 reads CASADAGASNEKLFF. The DNA of the CDR3 is TGTGCCAGTGCGGACGCGGGCGCAAGTAATGAAAAACTGTTTTTT.

The chain uses TRBV9 and TRBJ2-3, with 9 positions matching TRBD2. The J segment lost 1 base and the V segment lost 4 bases, leaving 10 bases of the junction unmatched. Germline loops: CDR1 SGDLS, CDR2 YYNGEE. The CDR3 is made up of 17 amino acids. CDR3 coding DNA: TGTGCCAGCAGCCCTCAGTCCGGGACTAGCCGCACAGATACGCAGTATTTT. This translates into CASSPQSGTSRTDTQYF.

The rearrangement uses TRBV6-5 and TRBJ2-7; 7 nucleotides align to TRBD2. This CDR3 has 15 residues. CDR1 and CDR2 (germline): MNHEY, SVGAGI. The V segment lost 0 bases and the J segment 0 bases; nucleotides outside the gene matches: 2. The CDR3 DNA follows: TGTGCCAGCAGTTACTCGAGCGGGGTCTCCTACGAGCAGTACTTC. Protein sequence: CASSYSSGVSYEQYF.

This chain links TRBV5-1 with TRBJ2-5; 7 bases are a match to TRBD2. Per germline, CDR1 SGHRS and CDR2 YFSETQ. This CDR3 comprises 15 residues. J gave up 0 bases and V 4 bases, and 6 bases lay outside the gene matches. The CDR3 DNA follows: TGCGCCAGCAGCCCACGTAGCGGGTACCAAGAGACCCAGTACTTC. Amino acid sequence: CASSPRSGYQETQYF.

The CDR3 is CASSQDGGQRLHF. CDR3 bases: TGCGCCAGCAGCCAAGATGGAGGACAGCGCCTCCACTTT. The chain links TRBV4-3 to TRBJ1-6; D is possibly TRBD1 (6 bases). The CDR3 is made up of 13 amino acids. Trimming removed 0 bases at V and 15 bases at J, with 12 bases between. Germline values: CDR1 LGHNA, CDR2 YSLEER.

J is TRBJ1-2 and V is TRBV19, with 7 bases fitting TRBD1. Trimming at V came to 5 bases and at J to 2 bases, leaving 5 bases not matched to a gene. CDR3 length: 14 residues. CDR1 and CDR2 from the germline V gene are LNHDA and SQIVND (reference sequence). The CDR3: CASSQGQLNYGYTF. As DNA, the CDR3 is TGTGCCAGTAGTCAGGGACAGTTAAACTATGGCTACACCTTC.

V and J are TRBV27 and TRBJ1-6; D might be TRBD1 (6 bases). Trimming removed 4 bases from V and 7 bases from J, with 11 bases in between. CDR3 length equals 14 residues. Germline V gene data show CDR1 as MNHEY and CDR2 as SMNVEV (reference sequence). CDR3 protein: CASSWGPLNSPLHF. The CDR3 coding sequence is TGTGCCAGCAGTTGGGGGCCCCTCAATTCACCCCTCCACTTT.